The source of this T cell receptor beta chain is a study of blood T cell repertoires in COVID-19 (dated by TCRdb to the early 2020s). For context, the study as a whole: Collaborator samples came from the United States, Italy and Spain and covered acute and convalescent phases of COVID-19. The sample metadata nearly always contained a de-identified subject ID, COVID-19 status, age in years and sex. The material from the prospective study consisted of cDNA or gDNA derived from T cells, B-cell-depleted T cells, or PBMCs. The samples were drawn from the first 160 participants of the ongoing ImmuneRACE study and from some 1,300 subjects provided by 6 global collaborators. The dataset comprised deeply sampled blood TCRbeta repertoires from subjects exposed to, actively infected with, or recovered from COVID-19. The repertoires were made available in a free public database intended to serve as a resource for research on the immune response to SARS-CoV-2. Where available, HLA class I and class II types were taken from metadata supplied by the sample provider and were not determined by assay-based typing.

TCRbeta CDR3 regions were amplified from genomic DNA by means of the immunoSEQ Assay, a bias-controlled multiplex PCR. The study's processing was this. The number of nucleated cells in each sample was estimated from the amplification of reference gene primers within the assay. To quantify the absolute abundance of each unique TCRbeta CDR3 rearrangement, sequence reads were collapsed and filtered. For each sample, productive Simpson clonality was calculated as the square root of Simpson's diversity index across productive rearrangements. TCRdb mirrors the immuneACCESS table, restricted to in-frame sequences. Some clones are absent from its copies; in checked studies, under half trace to an unresolved V gene, and the reason for the others is unknown. For V, J and clone size, that table is used; D and trimming come from the DNA. Counted in this sample were roughly 130,000 clones; 60% to 85% of them appeared once. The ten largest clones add up to 16% of the sample.

The research as a whole found: The quantity of clinical and demographic metadata differed by source and by participant and was supplied without curation.

Each collaborating institution followed its own protocols to collect whole blood in K2EDTA tubes. For TCRbeta analysis, collaborators shipped samples as frozen whole blood, isolated PBMCs, or DNA extracted from either of those sample types. A note on this clone: The specificity of this receptor is unknown. Base qualities are missing; no much larger clone stands one base away.

The CDR3, cysteine through phenylalanine, is 14 amino acids long. Only the CDR3 DNA stays, 42 bases, in frame from base 1. According to the germline V gene (reference sequence), CDR1 reads SGHNT and CDR2 reads YYREEE. V is cut by 2 bases and J by 1 base, and the space between the germline ends is 9 bases. Sequenced: peripheral blood. The rearrangement combines TRBV5-4 with TRBJ1-1; no D gene call is confident. The source of this sequence is a man between 50 and 59 years old with acute or convalescent COVID-19. The CDR3 amino acid sequence is: CASSFPGRNTEAFF. The nucleotide sequence reads as follows: TGTGCCAGCAGCTTCCCAGGAAGGAACACTGAAGCTTTCTTT.